What follows are 10 T cell receptor beta chains derived from one specimen sequenced in a study of blood T cell repertoires in COVID-19. The table came from immunoSEQ multiplex PCR; TCRdb's copy has only in-frame clones and leaves some out. The profile shows some 80,000 clones, approximately 82% of them singletons. The sample comprised peripheral blood. Receptor source: a human donor in a cohort sampled during active COVID-19.

The V and J genes are TRBV9 and TRBJ1-3; TRBD1 agrees at 8 bases. The CDR3 contains 16 residues. CDR1 SGDLS and CDR2 YYNGEE come from the germline V gene. V trimming: 3 bases; J trimming: 0 bases; junction bases outside the gene matches: 5. DNA for the CDR3: TGTGCCAGCAGCGCACAGGGGGGCTCCTCTGGAAACACCATATATTTT. Translated: CASSAQGGSSGNTIYF.

The V gene is TRBV2, the J gene TRBJ1-5; 8 positions match TRBD1. V gave up 6 bases and J gave up 0 bases; unmatched junction bases: 7. This CDR3 spans 16 amino acids. The germline gives CDR1 SNHLY, CDR2 FYNNEI. The CDR3 DNA follows: TGTGCCAGCAGCGCCGGACAGGGCAATAGCAATCAGCCCCAGCATTTT. This codes for CASSAGQGNSNQPQHF.

The gene calls are TRBV5-4 and TRBJ1-4, with D maybe TRBD1 (6 bases). This CDR3 has 15 residues. V lost 1 base to trimming and J lost 6 bases, with 13 bases between them. Looked up from germline, CDR1 is SGHNT and CDR2 is YYREEE (reference sequence). CDR3 DNA sequence: TGTGCCAGCAGCTTGCAGGGGCTCCGAGATGAAAAACTGTTTTTT. This translates into CASSLQGLRDEKLFF.

The J gene is TRBJ2-1, the V gene TRBV5-1; the match to TRBD2 covers 10 bases. After removal of 4 bases from V and 6 bases from J, the junction contained 7 bases not matched to a gene. Germline V lookup: CDR1 SGHRS, CDR2 YFSETQ. The length of the CDR3 is 15 residues. The CDR3: CASSHLAGDVNEQFF. The CDR3 DNA reads TGCGCCAGCAGCCATCTAGCGGGAGATGTCAATGAGCAGTTCTTC.

The gene calls are TRBV3-1 (or the pseudogene TRBV3-2) and TRBJ2-7, with 10 bases fitting TRBD1. The CDR3 spans 15 residues. Germline V gene lookup returns CDR1 LGHDT and CDR2 YNNKEL (reference sequence). The junction had 11 bases not matched to a gene; V was cut back by 6 bases and J by 6 bases. The CDR3, as DNA: TGTGCCAGCAGGGAGGGACAGGGGATCCTCGGCGAGCAGTACTTC. Protein sequence: CASREGQGILGEQYF.

Here the CDR3 DNA reads TGTGCCAGCAGTTTGGGCCCGAATCAGCCCCAGCATTTT. The encoded protein is CASSLGPNQPQHF. This chain links TRBV7-2 with TRBJ1-5; D is unclear. The germline V gene encodes CDR1 SGHTA and CDR2 FQGNSA. The V end was cut by 6 bases, the J end by 4 bases, with 10 bases between. There are 13 residues in the CDR3.

V gene TRBV30 combines with J gene TRBJ1-5, with a tentative D call TRBD1 (6 bases). Germline assignment: CDR1 GTSNPN and CDR2 SVGIG (reference sequence). V was trimmed by 4 bases and J by 1 base, leaving 11 bases between them. The CDR3 is 14 amino acids. CDR3 DNA: TGTGCCTGGAACCGGCAGGGGAGCAATCAGCCCCAGCATTTT. Translating it yields CAWNRQGSNQPQHF.

The chain combines TRBV11-3 with TRBJ2-7; 7 bases align to TRBD2. The junction had 4 bases not matched to a gene; V was cut back by 0 bases and J by 2 bases. The CDR3 totals 15 residues. CDR1 and CDR2 (germline): SGHNT, YENEEA. Here the CDR3 DNA reads TGTGCCAGCAGCTTAGACCAGCGGGATGCCTACGAGCAGTACTTC. Protein: CASSLDQRDAYEQYF.

This clone has only one observation. The genes are TRBV10-3 and TRBJ2-1; 8 nucleotides match TRBD1. The CDR3 totals 16 residues. Germline CDR1 and CDR2: ENHRY and SYGVKD. The ends lost 0 bases at V and 9 bases at J; junction bases unmatched: 10. CDR3 in amino acids: CAISESTSTGAAEQFF. CDR3 DNA: TGTGCCATCAGTGAGTCGACCTCGACAGGGGCCGCTGAGCAGTTCTTC.

V usage is TRBV5-8 and J usage is TRBJ1-5; D ambiguous. There are 15 residues in the CDR3. Germline V gene sequence: CDR1 SGHTS, CDR2 YDEGEE. The germline V and J ends were trimmed by 0 bases and 0 bases, with 7 bases remaining between them. CDR3 nucleotide sequence: TGTGCCAGCAGCTTGGCAGGATCTAGCAATCAGCCCCAGCATTTT. Protein sequence: CASSLAGSSNQPQHF.